This TCR beta chain stems from a study of blood T cell repertoires in COVID-19. Study-wide background: COVID-19 samples, acute and convalescent, were from the United States, Italy and Spain.

The V gene's germline CDR1 is SGHKS and CDR2 YYEKEE (reference sequence). Trimming took 0 bases from V and 6 from J; bases not matched to a gene: 5. CDR3 length equals 16 residues. The assay was immunoSEQ multiplex PCR, and TCRdb's table has in-frame clones only and misses some. Here the sample spans some 30,000 clones, roughly 85% being singletons. The chain employs TRBV5-5 and TRBJ2-2, with 10 bases fitting TRBD2. The specimen was peripheral blood. The TCR originated in a man between 60 and 75 years old with active COVID-19. The CDR3 spells CASSLEAGGRAGELFF. In DNA, the CDR3 is TGTGCCAGCAGCTTGGAAGCGGGAGGGAGGGCCGGGGAGCTGTTTTTT. The entire variable domain, with the rest obtained from reference TRBV5-5 and TRBJ2-2, is as follows: DAGVTQSPTHLIKTRGQQVTLRCSPISGHKSVSWYQQVLGQGPQFIFQYYEKEERGRGNFPDRFSARQFPNYSSELNVNALLLGDSALYLCASSLEAGGRAGELFFGEGSRLTVL.